Listed below are T cell receptor beta chains from one sample, sequenced in a study of shared clonotypes between healthy human individuals. Clones were read by immunoSEQ multiplex PCR, and TCRdb kept only the in-frame ones, dropping some. The sample consists of roughly 2 million clones, around 95% of them appearing once. The sample was naive CD4+ T cells sorted from blood. Receptors originate from a man between 18 and 35 years old in good health. Each CDR3 is given with its conserved first and last residue. Fields, in order: V gene, D gene, J gene, clone size, CDR3 protein, CDR3 DNA. The D gene is left open where the match is weak. Clone size is given for some rows only: seen once, a few or many times, or a class if the clone is expanded.

v_gene: TRBV19; d_gene: -; j_gene: TRBJ2-7; abundance: -; CDR3aa: CASSIGPFRSREYEQYF; CDR3nt: TGTGCCAGTAGTATAGGGCCGTTCCGATCAAGGGAATACGAGCAGTACTTC
v_gene: TRBV19; d_gene: TRBD1; j_gene: TRBJ1-5; abundance: -; CDR3aa: CASSPGTGPWQPQHF; CDR3nt: TGTGCCAGTTCCCCGGGGACAGGGCCTTGGCAGCCCCAGCATTTT
v_gene: TRBV28; d_gene: TRBD1; j_gene: TRBJ1-1; abundance: -; CDR3aa: CASRGQGSAFF; CDR3nt: TGTGCCAGCAGAGGACAGGGCTCAGCTTTCTTT
v_gene: TRBV18; d_gene: -; j_gene: TRBJ1-6; abundance: -; CDR3aa: CASSPLEVGLSSPLHF; CDR3nt: TGTGCCAGCTCACCCCTCGAAGTGGGGTTGAGTTCACCCCTCCACTTT
v_gene: TRBV7-2; d_gene: -; j_gene: TRBJ1-5; abundance: -; CDR3aa: CASSVMSRGDQPQHF; CDR3nt: TGTGCCAGCAGCGTTATGTCCAGGGGAGATCAGCCCCAGCATTTT
v_gene: TRBV6-5; d_gene: TRBD2; j_gene: TRBJ2-3; abundance: -; CDR3aa: CASRGLAGGPDTQYF; CDR3nt: TGTGCCAGCAGGGGACTAGCGGGAGGGCCAGATACGCAGTATTTT
v_gene: TRBV5-4; d_gene: -; j_gene: TRBJ1-1; abundance: -; CDR3aa: CASSLDSTEAFF; CDR3nt: TGTGCCAGCAGCTTGGATTCCACTGAAGCTTTCTTT
v_gene: TRBV5-1; d_gene: TRBD1; j_gene: TRBJ2-2; abundance: -; CDR3aa: CASSSGQGKGTGELFF; CDR3nt: TGCGCCAGCAGCTCCGGACAGGGGAAGGGCACCGGGGAGCTGTTTTTT
v_gene: TRBV10-3; d_gene: TRBD2; j_gene: TRBJ2-5; abundance: -; CDR3aa: CAIKSSGREETQYF; CDR3nt: TGTGCCATCAAGTCTAGCGGGAGGGAAGAGACCCAGTACTTC
v_gene: TRBV7-4; d_gene: -; j_gene: TRBJ1-3; abundance: -; CDR3aa: CASSRGAGSGNTIYF; CDR3nt: TGTGCCAGCAGCCGAGGGGCCGGCTCTGGAAACACCATATATTTT
v_gene: TRBV10-3; d_gene: TRBD1; j_gene: TRBJ1-6; abundance: -; CDR3aa: CAISSGQDNSPLHF; CDR3nt: TGTGCCATCAGTTCGGGACAGGATAATTCACCCCTCCACTTT
v_gene: TRBV30; d_gene: TRBD2; j_gene: TRBJ2-2; abundance: -; CDR3aa: CAWTKAGGPGELFF; CDR3nt: TGTGCCTGGACCAAAGCGGGGGGGCCAGGGGAGCTGTTTTTT
v_gene: TRBV11-2; d_gene: -; j_gene: TRBJ2-4; abundance: -; CDR3aa: CASSLFPNIQYF; CDR3nt: TGTGCCAGCAGCTTATTTCCAAACATTCAGTACTTC
v_gene: TRBV7-9; d_gene: -; j_gene: TRBJ1-4; abundance: once; CDR3aa: CASSPGNEKLFF; CDR3nt: TGTGCCAGCAGCCCCGGAAACGAAAAACTGTTTTTT
v_gene: TRBV6-6; d_gene: -; j_gene: TRBJ1-6; abundance: -; CDR3aa: CASSTAGQYNSPLHF; CDR3nt: TGTGCCAGCAGTACGGCGGGACAATATAATTCACCCCTCCACTTT
v_gene: TRBV19; d_gene: TRBD1; j_gene: TRBJ2-7; abundance: -; CDR3aa: CASSIRQGAGEQYF; CDR3nt: TGTGCCAGTAGTATAAGGCAGGGGGCAGGGGAGCAGTACTTC
v_gene: TRBV6-1; d_gene: -; j_gene: TRBJ1-6; abundance: -; CDR3aa: CASSELQGGNSPLHF; CDR3nt: TGTGCCAGCAGTGAACTACAGGGAGGGAATTCACCCCTCCACTTT
v_gene: TRBV19; d_gene: -; j_gene: TRBJ2-5; abundance: -; CDR3aa: CASSIVPGETQYF; CDR3nt: TGTGCCAGTAGTATAGTGCCCGGGGAGACCCAGTACTTC
v_gene: TRBV7-7; d_gene: -; j_gene: TRBJ1-5; abundance: -; CDR3aa: CASSLAGDQPQHF; CDR3nt: TGTGCTAGCAGCTTAGCAGGGGATCAGCCCCAGCATTTT
v_gene: TRBV6-1; d_gene: TRBD1; j_gene: TRBJ2-2; abundance: -; CDR3aa: CASSGRQGSLTGELFF; CDR3nt: TGTGCCAGCAGTGGCCGACAGGGGTCCCTCACCGGGGAGCTGTTTTTT
v_gene: TRBV29-1; d_gene: -; j_gene: TRBJ2-7; abundance: -; CDR3aa: CSVEDTLGEQYF; CDR3nt: TGCAGCGTTGAAGATACCCTTGGCGAGCAGTACTTC
v_gene: TRBV29-1; d_gene: TRBD1; j_gene: TRBJ1-5; abundance: -; CDR3aa: CSVAGQVNQPQHF; CDR3nt: TGCAGCGTTGCGGGACAGGTCAATCAGCCCCAGCATTTT
v_gene: TRBV7-9; d_gene: -; j_gene: TRBJ2-7; abundance: -; CDR3aa: CASSLGSLTNYEQYF; CDR3nt: TGTGCCAGCAGCTTAGGAAGTCTGACAAACTACGAGCAGTACTTC
v_gene: TRBV27; d_gene: TRBD1; j_gene: TRBJ2-7; abundance: -; CDR3aa: CASSLGQGTYEQYF; CDR3nt: TGTGCCAGCAGTTTAGGACAGGGCACCTACGAGCAGTACTTC
v_gene: TRBV10-3; d_gene: TRBD1; j_gene: TRBJ1-5; abundance: -; CDR3aa: CAISAGTGANQPQHF; CDR3nt: TGTGCCATCAGTGCCGGGACAGGGGCAAATCAGCCCCAGCATTTT
v_gene: TRBV19; d_gene: -; j_gene: TRBJ1-5; abundance: -; CDR3aa: CASRATGSNQPQHF; CDR3nt: TGTGCCAGTAGGGCTACTGGGAGCAATCAGCCCCAGCATTTT
v_gene: TRBV6-1; d_gene: -; j_gene: TRBJ2-2; abundance: once; CDR3aa: CASESSDSNTGELFF; CDR3nt: TGTGCCAGTGAGTCGTCGGACTCGAACACCGGGGAGCTGTTTTTT
v_gene: TRBV7-2; d_gene: -; j_gene: TRBJ1-4; abundance: -; CDR3aa: CASSLFPVPFNEKLFF; CDR3nt: TGTGCCAGCAGCTTATTCCCCGTGCCTTTTAATGAAAAACTGTTTTTT
v_gene: TRBV2; d_gene: -; j_gene: TRBJ1-2; abundance: -; CDR3aa: CASSAGGRNYGYTF; CDR3nt: TGTGCCAGCAGTGCCGGGGGGCGAAACTATGGCTACACCTTC
v_gene: TRBV7-9; d_gene: TRBD2; j_gene: TRBJ2-1; abundance: -; CDR3aa: CASSQSGTRGGEQFF; CDR3nt: TGTGCCAGCAGCCAATCCGGGACTAGAGGTGGTGAGCAGTTCTTC
v_gene: TRBV6-5; d_gene: TRBD1; j_gene: TRBJ1-1; abundance: -; CDR3aa: CASSPGIAGTGRAFF; CDR3nt: TGTGCCAGCAGCCCAGGTATTGCCGGGACAGGGAGAGCTTTCTTT
v_gene: TRBV10-1; d_gene: -; j_gene: TRBJ1-3; abundance: -; CDR3aa: CASSDGSFSGNTIYF; CDR3nt: TGCGCCAGCAGTGATGGCAGCTTCTCTGGAAACACCATATATTTT
v_gene: TRBV2; d_gene: TRBD1; j_gene: TRBJ2-7; abundance: once; CDR3aa: CASSFQGAAYEQYF; CDR3nt: TGTGCCAGCAGTTTCCAGGGGGCGGCGTACGAGCAGTACTTC
v_gene: TRBV29-1; d_gene: -; j_gene: TRBJ1-1; abundance: -; CDR3aa: CTAGPMNTEAFF; CDR3nt: TGCACCGCTGGGCCGATGAACACTGAAGCTTTCTTT
v_gene: TRBV10-2; d_gene: TRBD1; j_gene: TRBJ1-2; abundance: -; CDR3aa: CASSESGGAYYGYTF; CDR3nt: TGCGCCAGCAGTGAGTCAGGGGGCGCCTACTATGGCTACACCTTC
v_gene: TRBV19; d_gene: -; j_gene: TRBJ2-1; abundance: -; CDR3aa: CASSIVTGQVEQFF; CDR3nt: TGTGCCAGTAGTATAGTTACGGGGCAGGTTGAGCAGTTCTTC
v_gene: TRBV28; d_gene: TRBD1; j_gene: TRBJ1-2; abundance: few; CDR3aa: CASSPAGTGRGYTF; CDR3nt: TGTGCCAGCAGTCCCGCCGGGACAGGCAGGGGCTACACCTTC
v_gene: TRBV11-2; d_gene: -; j_gene: TRBJ2-6; abundance: -; CDR3aa: CASSLDIHSGANVLTF; CDR3nt: TGTGCCAGCAGCTTAGATATTCACTCTGGGGCCAACGTCCTGACTTTC
v_gene: TRBV7-9; d_gene: -; j_gene: TRBJ2-4; abundance: -; CDR3aa: CASSSRGGLILAKNIQYF; CDR3nt: TGTGCCAGCAGCTCCCGGGGTGGCCTTATTCTAGCCAAAAACATTCAGTACTTC
v_gene: TRBV4-1; d_gene: TRBD2; j_gene: TRBJ2-7; abundance: -; CDR3aa: CASSQPSGAYEQYF; CDR3nt: TGCGCCAGCAGCCAACCTAGCGGGGCCTACGAGCAGTACTTC
v_gene: TRBV5-1; d_gene: TRBD2; j_gene: TRBJ2-1; abundance: -; CDR3aa: CASSEFTSGGRNEQFF; CDR3nt: TGCGCCAGCAGCGAATTCACTAGCGGAGGGCGGAATGAGCAGTTCTTC
v_gene: TRBV7-8; d_gene: -; j_gene: TRBJ2-7; abundance: -; CDR3aa: CASSLRDRTYEQYF; CDR3nt: TGTGCCAGCAGCTTACGGGACCGCACCTACGAGCAGTACTTC
v_gene: TRBV4-3; d_gene: -; j_gene: TRBJ2-3; abundance: -; CDR3aa: CASSPSDIPASTGMASTDTQYF; CDR3nt: TGCGCCAGCAGCCCTAGCGACATCCCCGCCTCTACCGGCATGGCTAGCACAGATACGCAGTATTTT
v_gene: TRBV4-3; d_gene: -; j_gene: TRBJ1-3; abundance: -; CDR3aa: CASSQDHRAGNTIYF; CDR3nt: TGCGCCAGCAGCCAAGATCACAGGGCTGGAAACACCATATATTTT
v_gene: TRBV5-4; d_gene: -; j_gene: TRBJ1-1; abundance: -; CDR3aa: CASSLVAGNTEAFF; CDR3nt: TGTGCCAGCAGCTTGGTGGCGGGGAACACTGAAGCTTTCTTT
v_gene: TRBV28; d_gene: -; j_gene: TRBJ2-2; abundance: -; CDR3aa: CASSFLPVRGELFF; CDR3nt: TGTGCCAGCAGTTTTCTCCCGGTACGGGGGGAGCTGTTTTTT
v_gene: TRBV7-7; d_gene: -; j_gene: TRBJ1-1; abundance: -; CDR3aa: CATRDGNTEAFF; CDR3nt: TGTGCTACCCGGGACGGGAACACTGAAGCTTTCTTT
v_gene: TRBV7-9; d_gene: -; j_gene: TRBJ1-1; abundance: -; CDR3aa: CASSPGPEAFF; CDR3nt: TGTGCCAGCAGCCCGGGTCCTGAAGCTTTCTTT